The present entry profiles one TCR beta chain with its context. No antigen is known for it. Base qualities are not at hand, and no much larger clone is one base apart. This record comes from a study of shared clonotypes between healthy human individuals (dated by TCRdb to 2018 to 2021). In terms of the full investigation: The cohort included three men and a couple of women between 18 and 49 years of age. To estimate repertoire size and how much clonotype sharing occurs between individuals, the study deeply sequenced the blood TCR repertoires of several healthy adults. Per donor, leukapheresis produced somewhere between about 0.8 and 9 billion PBMCs. To increase sequencing depth and limit assay-specific biases, different laboratories used diverse techniques to prepare libraries and sequence TCR repertoires. For each donor, CD4 naive and CD4 memory were each run on three plates, CD8 naive on two plates, and CD8 memory on one plate. The study at large found these results: Larger estimated clonotype richness was generally found for naive subsets than for memory subsets. Rarefaction of sorted-subset datasets indicated incomplete sequencing despite the large sequencing depth. Pairwise subsampling indicated that sequencing depth was expected to affect the degree of clonotype sharing among donors. Because the study included a small number of donors, the genetic and exposure-history diversity represented was limited. Across four donors, approximately 5% of naive CD4, around 3.3% of naive CD8, under 2.5% of memory CD4, and roughly 0.4% of memory CD8 clonotypes were shared. Clonotypes shared by all four sorted-subset donors showed higher generation probabilities than non-shared clonotypes. Sampling was restricted to blood, and TCR repertoires in tissues likely differ from the TCR repertoires found in blood.

Using the deep immunoSEQ assay, TCR CDR3 regions were amplified from genomic DNA by multiplex PCR. Extracted genomic DNA from each cell subset was spread evenly across all wells of several immunoSEQ 96-well plates, with each plate serving as a replicate. Each replicate PCR for sorted subsets received around 0.2 ug genomic DNA, equal to about 30,000 T cell genomes. Purified libraries were measured with a Qubit 3.0 fluorometer, size-checked on a Bioanalyzer 2100, and measured again with the KAPA Library Quantification kit. Every immunoSEQ 96-well plate was sequenced on a dedicated single-read 150-cycle Illumina NextSeq 550 flow cell. Per the source publication's procedure: Because the immunoSEQ output included only junctional sequences and no quality scores, the filtering could not be the same as the filtering used for full-length reads. To assign V/J genes and CDR3, sequences were annotated against IMGT germline references using PyIR, a Python wrapper for IgBLAST v1.9. Reads were removed for weak V/J assignments (E-value above 1e-6), missing CDR3, stop codons, out-of-frame junctions, or ambiguous translated residues. A V3J clonotype was defined by an identical inferred V gene, J gene, and CDR3 amino acid sequence. To compute the percentage overlap between repertoires, the number of shared unique clonotypes was divided by the size of the smaller repertoire. Three approaches were used to assess repertoire richness: RTK rarefaction, the Chao1 estimator, and Recon v2.1 estimates of unobserved clonotypes. Generation probabilities for all TCRbeta clonotypes obtained by the gDNA method from four donors were computed using OLGA. TCRdb holds this immuneACCESS table with in-frame rearrangements only. Some clones are missing; in checked studies, unresolved V genes explain under half, and the rest has no known cause. The D gene and trimming were derived from the DNA, and the V and J assignments and clone size from that table. The sample data list millions of clones, and about 94% of these were observed just once. Roughly 1.1% of the sample comes from the top ten.

CD8 naive samples consisted of CD45RO-negative cells that were positively selected for CCR7, yielding a CD45RA+CCR7+ population without TemRA cells. The donors were healthy, HIV-negative adults with no recently reported acute infections or vaccinations. Every donor was a Caucasian adult living in Nashville, Tennessee, USA. Blood was obtained by leukapheresis, after which PBMCs were separated by Ficoll-Histopaque density gradient centrifugation and cryopreserved in liquid nitrogen vapor phase. Analytical flow cytometry was used to check the purity and quantity of each magnetically sorted T cell population. Genomic DNA was isolated from each sorted fraction and quantified by UV absorbance on a Nanodrop 2000c. Sequenced input: naive CD8+ T cells sorted from blood. The cell subset or site label on this specimen signifies: CD45RA+CCR7+. This TCR derives from a young man in good health.

The bases read TGTGCCAGCAGGGATTTGACTAGCGGGATCAACGAGCAGTACTTC. It translates as CASRDLTSGINEQYF. Recombination linked TRBV7-9 to TRBJ2-7; 11 nucleotides in the junction match TRBD2. The CDR3 runs 15 residues from the cysteine to the phenylalanine. Only the CDR3 part of the read is kept: 45 bases, read in frame from the first base. CDR1 and CDR2 are read off the germline V gene (reference sequence) as SEHNR and FQNEAQ. Trimming accounts for 6 bases at V and 5 bases at J, while the number of junction bases matched to no gene is 9.